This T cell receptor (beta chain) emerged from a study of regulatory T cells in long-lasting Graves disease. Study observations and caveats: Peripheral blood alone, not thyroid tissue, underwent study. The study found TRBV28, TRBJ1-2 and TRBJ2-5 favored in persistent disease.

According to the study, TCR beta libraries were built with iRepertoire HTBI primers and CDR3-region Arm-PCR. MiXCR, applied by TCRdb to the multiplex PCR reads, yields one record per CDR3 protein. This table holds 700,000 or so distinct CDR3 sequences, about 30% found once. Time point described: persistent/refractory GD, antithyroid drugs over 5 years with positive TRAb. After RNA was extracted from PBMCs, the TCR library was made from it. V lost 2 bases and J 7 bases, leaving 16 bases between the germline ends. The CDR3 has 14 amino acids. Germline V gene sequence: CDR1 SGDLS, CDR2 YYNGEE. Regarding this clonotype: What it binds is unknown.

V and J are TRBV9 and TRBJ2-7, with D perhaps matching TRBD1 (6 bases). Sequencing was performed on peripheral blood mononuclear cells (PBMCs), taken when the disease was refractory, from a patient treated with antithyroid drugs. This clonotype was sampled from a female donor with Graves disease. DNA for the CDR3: TGTGCCAGCAGCGTTAGCCGGATAGGGGGAGAGCAGTACTTC. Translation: CASSVSRIGGEQYF.